This T cell receptor beta chain was obtained from a study of PD-1 blockade in mismatch repair-deficient tumors. Study-wide points: All three positive peptides came from frameshift mutations, yielding 142 blood TCRs.

Some clones are missing from TCRdb's copy, which holds only in-frame ones; the method was immunoSEQ multiplex PCR. The table records 10,000 or so clones, about 93% of them present only once. Germline CDR1 reads SQVTM; CDR2 reads ANQGSEA. The J segment lost 2 bases and the V segment lost 3 bases, leaving 7 bases of the junction unmatched. This CDR3 is built from 15 residues. Specified time point: approximately 10-day in vitro stimulation with candidate neoantigen peptide 3. Three pembrolizumab responders had their TCRs sequenced. Comment on this clone: As yet, its antigen is unknown.

This TCR derives from an adult with mismatch repair-deficient cancer. This specimen was cells cultured in vitro, taken from a patient treated with pembrolizumab. The chain combines TRBV29-1 with TRBJ2-1; 7 bases match TRBD1. CDR3 loop: CSVDLRGQPYNEQFF. The CDR3 DNA reads TGCAGCGTTGATTTGAGGGGACAGCCCTACAATGAGCAGTTCTTC.